This entry features one TCR beta chain sequence. The sample is drawn from a study of blood T cells in healthy people across ages. Study information: For every two T cells, template switching captured about one barcoded beta molecule.

Per the germline V gene, CDR1 is SGHKS and CDR2 is YYEKEE (reference sequence). This CDR3 is 15 amino acids long. Trimming left V 1 base short and J 1 base short, with 10 bases between. With a J-beta primer mix and a sample-barcoded 5' primer, a second PCR ran about 7 to 12 cycles. TCRdb itself ran the 5' RACE reads through MiXCR, one entry per CDR3 protein. The table has 1 million to 1.2 million distinct CDR3 sequences, 35% to 40% seen once. The TCR was taken from a man aged 18 to 30 in good health. The sequencing sample was made of blood. This chain uses TRBV5-5 with TRBJ2-3; D not resolved. The CDR3 sequence is CASSLLPGGTDTQYF. The DNA for the CDR3 is TGTGCCAGCAGCTTGCTCCCTGGCGGCACAGATACGCAGTATTTT.